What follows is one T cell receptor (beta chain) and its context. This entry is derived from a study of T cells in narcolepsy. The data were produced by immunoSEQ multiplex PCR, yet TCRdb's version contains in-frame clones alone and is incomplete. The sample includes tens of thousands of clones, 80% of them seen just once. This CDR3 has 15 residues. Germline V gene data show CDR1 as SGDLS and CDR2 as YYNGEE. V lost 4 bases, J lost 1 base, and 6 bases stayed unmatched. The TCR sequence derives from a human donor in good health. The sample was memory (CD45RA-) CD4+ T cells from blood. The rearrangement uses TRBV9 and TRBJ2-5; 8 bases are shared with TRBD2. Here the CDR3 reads CASSLGAGGQETQYF. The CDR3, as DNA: TGTGCCAGCAGCCTTGGGGCGGGGGGCCAAGAGACCCAGTACTTC.